This TCR beta chain was documented in a study of CD8 T cells in Susac syndrome. Germline CDR1 LGHDT, CDR2 YNNKEL (reference sequence). The CDR3 loop spans 13 amino acids. Trimming pared 3 bases from V and 11 bases from J, leaving 16 bases between. Reverse transcription of about 0.45 to 1 ug RNA used random hexamers. MiXCR, run by TCRdb on the immunoSEQ multiplex PCR reads, gives a single entry per CDR3 protein. The repertoire includes approximately 150,000 distinct CDR3 sequences, approximately 95% of them detected once, and roughly 0.1% sits in the top ten. This sequence originates from a human donor with multiple sclerosis. Specimen: CD4+ T cells from PBMCs. This chain uses TRBV3-1 with TRBJ1-1; D gene ambiguous. The CDR3 here is CASSHEGTDGAFF. The DNA of the CDR3 is TGTGCCAGCAGCCATGAGGGAACCGACGGGGCTTTCTTT.